The 11 T cell receptor beta chains presented below share a single source sample, sequenced in a study of OX40 agonist ivuxolimab in advanced cancers. TCRdb's table, derived via immunoSEQ multiplex PCR, lists solely in-frame clones and lacks some. The sample contains about 19,000 clones, approximately 86% of which appear only once. Sample: CD4+ or CD8+ T cells sorted from blood, taken in a trial of the OX40 agonist ivuxolimab. The receptors stem from an adult with an advanced solid tumor such as melanoma, head and neck, liver or kidney cancer.

This sequence joins TRBV11-1 and TRBJ2-1; maybe TRBD2 (7 bases). V dropped 1 base and J dropped 8 bases, with 21 bases sitting between them. There are 17 residues in the CDR3. Germline V gene data show CDR1 as SGHAT and CDR2 as FQDESV (reference sequence). The CDR3 here is CASSLEGGGSGLHEQFF. The CDR3 nucleotides read TGTGCCAGCAGCTTAGAAGGGGGGGGTAGCGGCCTCCATGAGCAGTTCTTC.

V gene TRBV28 combines with J gene TRBJ2-1; 8 positions agree with TRBD2. This CDR3 spans 13 amino acids. Per the germline V gene, CDR1 is MDHEN and CDR2 is SYDVKM. The trim removed 3 bases at V and 9 bases at J, leaving 4 bases unmatched. In DNA form, the CDR3 reads TGTGCCAGCAGTTTCCCCGCGGGGGGTGAGCAGTTCTTC. It is translated as CASSFPAGGEQFF.

The chain joins TRBV28 to TRBJ2-7; possible D gene TRBD1, 6 bases. The CDR3 spans 14 residues. The germline V gene has CDR1 MDHEN and CDR2 SYDVKM. Trimming left V 5 bases short and J 4 bases short, with 15 bases between. CDR3 sequence reads: CASSPRGRTYEQYF. CDR3 nucleotide sequence: TGTGCCAGCAGTCCCAGGGGACGGACATACGAGCAGTACTTC.

The chain uses TRBV27 and TRBJ2-7; TRBD2 matches 8 bases. This CDR3 comprises 15 residues. Germline CDR1 MNHEY, CDR2 SMNVEV (reference sequence). J gave up 1 base and V 6 bases, and 8 bases lay outside the gene matches. The CDR3 DNA sequence: TGTGCCAGCAGCCTTGGGGCGGGGGGATCCTACGAGCAGTACTTC. Protein product: CASSLGAGGSYEQYF.

The CDR3 loop is CSVEGPDSEAFF. The CDR3 DNA reads TGCAGCGTTGAAGGTCCAGACAGTGAAGCTTTCTTT. The chain links TRBV29-1 to TRBJ1-1; tentative D call: TRBD1 (5 bases). This CDR3 is built from 12 residues. Deletions cut 1 base from V and 7 bases from J, with 10 bases between. CDR1 SQVTM and CDR2 ANQGSEA come from the germline V gene.

V gene TRBV9 combines with J gene TRBJ2-5, with 7 bases identical to TRBD1. Unmatched junction bases numbered 6, after V lost 3 bases and J lost 1 base. The length of the CDR3 is 15 residues. CDR1 SGDLS and CDR2 YYNGEE come from the germline V gene. The CDR3 loop is CASSAQTGRQETQYF. Written as DNA, the CDR3 is TGTGCCAGCAGCGCCCAGACAGGGCGCCAAGAGACCCAGTACTTC. Combining the CDR3 with reference TRBV9 and TRBJ2-5 gives the whole variable domain DSGVTQTPKHLITATGQRVTLRCSPRSGDLSVYWYQQSLDQGLQFLIQYYNGEERAKGNILERFSAQQFPDLHSELNLSSLELGDSALYFCASSAQTGRQETQYFGPGTRLLVL.

The genes are TRBV4-1 and TRBJ1-1; D is unresolved. V was shortened by 1 base and J by 1 base, with 19 bases between the two germline ends. Germline CDR1 is MGHRA and CDR2 is YSYEKL. This CDR3 spans 18 amino acids. The CDR3 loop reads CASSQVRSPVPGNTEAFF. CDR3 DNA sequence: TGCGCCAGCAGCCAAGTCCGATCACCCGTCCCAGGGAACACTGAAGCTTTCTTT.

This chain joins TRBV7-2 and TRBJ1-3, with a possible D match to TRBD1 (6 bases). The CDR3 sequence is 14 residues long. Germline CDR1 reads SGHTA; CDR2 reads FQGNSA. The V end lost 1 base, the J end lost 2 bases, and 6 bases lay between the germline ends. The CDR3 DNA reads as TGTGCCAGCAGCTTAGGGACAGCTGGAAACACCATATATTTT. As protein: CASSLGTAGNTIYF.

This rearrangement joins TRBV27 to TRBJ2-7, with D perhaps matching TRBD1 (6 bases). The germline V gene encodes CDR1 MNHEY and CDR2 SMNVEV (reference sequence). V was clipped by 4 bases and J by 3 bases, with 13 bases between them. The CDR3 runs 14 residues. The CDR3 reads CASSSTPGVYEQYF. In DNA, the CDR3 is TGTGCCAGCAGTTCTACACCAGGGGTCTACGAGCAGTACTTC.

The V call is TRBV25-1, the J call TRBJ1-2, with D possibly being TRBD1 (5 bases). Trimming cost V 4 bases and J 4 bases, with 25 bases left between them. The length of the CDR3 is 18 residues. Germline V gene data show CDR1 as MGHDK and CDR2 as SYGVNS. The CDR3 sequence: CASSATASVWGVSYGYTF. Written as DNA, the CDR3 is TGTGCCAGCAGTGCTACAGCCTCAGTATGGGGGGTATCCTATGGCTACACCTTC.

This clone was recorded only once. The chain links TRBV19 to TRBJ2-1, with TRBD1 matching over 7 bases. Germline CDR1 is LNHDA and CDR2 is SQIVND (reference sequence). The CDR3 contains 14 residues. Trimming took 6 bases from V and 5 from J; bases not matched to a gene: 7. The CDR3 region has the DNA TGTGCCAGTAGCCACGGGACAGCGCACAATGAGCAGTTCTTC. This sequence encodes CASSHGTAHNEQFF.